These 21 T cell receptor beta chains were all obtained from the same sample, sequenced in a study of cytomegalovirus exposure and HLA in healthy donors. The PCR used 60 Vbeta and 13 Jbeta primers. Using immunoSEQ multiplex PCR, the repertoire was profiled, and TCRdb retains in-frame clones only, with some absent. The table shows some 130,000 clones, with approximately 80% occurring only once. The specimen sequenced was PBMCs. The origin of the receptors is a male donor in good health and CMV-seropositive.

The genes are TRBV2 and TRBJ1-5; the D gene is possibly TRBD1 (5 bases). From germline, CDR1 is SNHLY and CDR2 FYNNEI. V lost 5 bases, J lost 0 bases, and 11 bases lay in between. The CDR3 has 15 amino acids. Written as DNA, the CDR3 is TGTGCCAGCAGTCCAGGGTTATATAGCAATCAGCCCCAGCATTTT. Its protein product is CASSPGLYSNQPQHF.

The chain employs TRBV9 and TRBJ2-5, with D unresolved. The J call may be incorrect, as the DNA end agrees better with TRBJ2-7. Germline V gene lookup returns CDR1 SGDLS and CDR2 YYNGEE. The CDR3 is made up of 13 amino acids. The CDR3 region is CASSSSEPYEQYF. In nucleotides, the CDR3 is TGTGCCAGCAGCTCATCCGAGCCCTACGAGCAGTACTTC.

The V gene is TRBV2, the J gene TRBJ2-7; 7 bases are a match to TRBD1. Germline V gene lookup returns CDR1 SNHLY and CDR2 FYNNEI. V was clipped by 7 bases and J by 2 bases; unmatched bases: 8. The CDR3 runs to 14 residues. CDR3 nucleotides: TGTGCCAGCAAACCGGAGACAGGGCCCTACGAGCAGTACTTC. It yields the protein CASKPETGPYEQYF. Drawing the rest from reference TRBV2 and TRBJ2-7, the complete variable domain is EPEVTQTPSHQVTQMGQEVILRCVPISNHLYFYWYRQILGQKVEFLVSFYNNEISEKSEIFDDQFSVERPDGSNFTLKIRSTKLEDSAMYFCASKPETGPYEQYFGPGTRLTVT.

This chain connects TRBV13 to TRBJ2-5; D is unresolved. The CDR3 sequence is 12 residues long. The germline gives CDR1 PRHDT, CDR2 FYEKMQ (reference sequence). Trimming removed 3 bases from V and 5 bases from J, with 7 bases in between. The CDR3 DNA reads as TGTGCCAGCAGCTTGGGCTGGGAGACCCAGTACTTC. Encoded protein: CASSLGWETQYF.

V gene TRBV4-1 combines with J gene TRBJ2-3, with 8 bases matching TRBD2. The CDR3 has 18 residues. From germline, CDR1 is MGHRA and CDR2 YSYEKL. V trimming: 0 bases; J trimming: 1 base; junction bases outside the gene matches: 9. The CDR3 DNA is TGCGCCAGCAGCCAAGAGACCGGAGCGGGAGACGGCACAGATACGCAGTATTTT. Protein product: CASSQETGAGDGTDTQYF.

The V call is TRBV4-1, the J call TRBJ2-7; the match to TRBD1 covers 7 bases. CDR1 is MGHRA and CDR2 is YSYEKL in the germline V gene. CDR3 size: 16 residues. Trimming at V came to 0 bases and at J to 4 bases, leaving 9 bases not matched to a gene. CDR3: CASSQDAFNRGYEQYF. In DNA, the CDR3 is TGCGCCAGCAGCCAAGATGCCTTTAACAGGGGTTACGAGCAGTACTTC.

This chain connects TRBV27 to TRBJ2-7, with D unclear. This CDR3 contains 12 residues. V lost 8 bases to trimming and J lost 0 bases, with 8 bases between them. Germline-derived CDR1 and CDR2 are MNHEY and SMNVEV (reference sequence). The CDR3 is CASGLTSYEQYF. In DNA, the CDR3 is TGTGCCAGCGGGCTGACCTCCTACGAGCAGTACTTC.

The chain uses TRBV21-1 and TRBJ2-3; the table's D call TRBD2 went unverified against the DNA. TRBV21-1 is recorded as a pseudogene. The CDR3 loop spans 15 amino acids. The CDR3, as DNA: TGTGCCAGCAGCAAACTTAGCGGGAGGGAGGATACGCAGTATTTT. Translation gives CASSKLSGREDTQYF.

The V and J genes are TRBV27 and TRBJ2-7; 11 bases are shared with TRBD2. J gave up 1 base and V 0 bases, and 2 bases lay outside the gene matches. The CDR3 totals 16 residues. Germline V lookup: CDR1 MNHEY, CDR2 SMNVEV (reference sequence). In nucleotides, the CDR3 is TGTGCCAGCAGTTTATCTGCTAGCGGGAGGTCCTACGAGCAGTACTTC. Its protein is CASSLSASGRSYEQYF.

This sequence joins TRBV19 and TRBJ2-7, with no clear D. The CDR3 runs 12 residues. Per the germline V gene, CDR1 is LNHDA and CDR2 is SQIVND (reference sequence). Trimming pared 3 bases from V and 5 bases from J, leaving 8 bases between. The CDR3 nucleotides are TGTGCCAGTAGTATCCGACGGGACGAGCAGTACTTC. Amino acid sequence: CASSIRRDEQYF.

The chain links TRBV6-5 to TRBJ2-2; D is unresolved. The CDR3 contains 16 residues. V was pared by 3 bases and J by 0 bases, with 11 bases between. The germline gives CDR1 MNHEY, CDR2 SVGAGI. CDR3 amino acids: CASSYQRRTNTGELFF. The DNA for the CDR3 is TGTGCCAGCAGTTATCAGAGGCGGACGAACACCGGGGAGCTGTTTTTT.

The rearrangement links TRBV11-1 to TRBJ2-3; a possible D gene is TRBD1 (5 bases). V lost 2 bases to trimming and J lost 2 bases, with 11 bases between them. The length of the CDR3 is 15 residues. CDR1 is SGHAT, CDR2 FQDESV, per germline (reference sequence). DNA of the CDR3: TGTGCCAGCAGCTTATACGGACATACCACAGATACGCAGTATTTT. Residues: CASSLYGHTTDTQYF.

The chain couples TRBV15 to TRBJ1-2; D call uncertain. The CDR3 extends over 11 amino acids. The germline CDR1 and CDR2 sequences are LNHNV and YYDKDF (reference sequence). V shed 1 base and J shed 5 bases, with 2 bases lying between them. CDR3 DNA: TGTGCCACCAGCAGAGCGTATGGCTACACCTTC. Protein product: CATSRAYGYTF.

The rearrangement uses TRBV4-2 and TRBJ2-7; D perhaps matches TRBD2 (5 bases). The CDR3 covers 15 residues. V was pared by 0 bases and J by 0 bases, with 9 bases between. The germline V gene encodes CDR1 LGHNA and CDR2 YNFKEQ. CDR3: CASSQEQRSSYEQYF. The CDR3 region has the DNA TGTGCCAGCAGCCAAGAGCAGCGGAGCTCCTACGAGCAGTACTTC.

This clone was seen a single time. V gene TRBV11-2 combines with J gene TRBJ2-5; 10 positions match TRBD2. V lost 8 bases and J lost 5; bases outside the gene matches: 8. Looked up from germline, CDR1 is SGHAT and CDR2 is FQNNGV. This CDR3 is 14 amino acids long. This chain's CDR3 is CASGSGRAGETQYF. The DNA for the CDR3 is TGTGCCAGCGGGAGCGGGAGGGCCGGGGAGACCCAGTACTTC.

The V gene is TRBV27, the J gene TRBJ2-1; 9 nucleotides match TRBD2. The CDR3 extends over 16 amino acids. Germline V gene lookup returns CDR1 MNHEY and CDR2 SMNVEV (reference sequence). V lost 6 bases, J lost 0 bases, and 6 bases stayed unmatched. The CDR3 region is CASRLAGASSYNEQFF. For the CDR3, the DNA is TGTGCCAGCAGGTTAGCGGGAGCCTCCTCCTACAATGAGCAGTTCTTC.

This clone is a singleton in its sample. The chain recombines TRBV7-9 with TRBJ2-2, with 9 positions matching TRBD1. Unmatched junction bases numbered 4, after V lost 5 bases and J lost 3 bases. Germline V CDR1 and CDR2: SEHNR, FQNEAQ (reference sequence). The CDR3 runs 15 residues. The CDR3 region has the DNA TGTGCCAGCAGCAACACAGGGGGCCACACCGGGGAGCTGTTTTTT. It specifies CASSNTGGHTGELFF.

The rearrangement joins TRBV9 to TRBJ2-3, with D possibly TRBD2 on 6 matching bases. The CDR3 runs to 16 residues. The germline gives CDR1 SGDLS, CDR2 YYNGEE. Trimming stripped 2 bases from V and 1 base from J, with 14 bases between. In nucleotides, the CDR3 is TGTGCCAGCAGCGTGGGGGACTGGGCCCGCACAGATACGCAGTATTTT. Residues: CASSVGDWARTDTQYF.

The gene calls are TRBV28 and TRBJ1-1; D is uncertain. V was pared by 8 bases and J by 1 base, with 11 bases between. The CDR3 is 13 residues long. In germline, CDR1 is MDHEN, CDR2 SYDVKM. The CDR3 DNA follows: TGTGCCAGCTCAAGGCGGGCGAACACTGAAGCTTTCTTT. The encoded protein is CASSRRANTEAFF.

The genes are TRBV7-2 and TRBJ1-1; 8 bases are a match to TRBD1. V was clipped by 1 base and J by 4 bases; unmatched bases: 5. From germline, CDR1 is SGHTA and CDR2 FQGNSA. The CDR3 totals 15 residues. The CDR3 region is CASSLETTGGTEAFF. The CDR3 region has the DNA TGTGCCAGCAGCTTAGAAACAACAGGGGGCACTGAAGCTTTCTTT.

This sequence joins TRBV28 and TRBJ2-5; 7 nucleotides line up with TRBD2. The J call may be faulty, since TRBJ2-7 better matches the DNA end. Germline CDR1 is MDHEN and CDR2 is SYDVKM. CDR3 length: 14 amino acids. As DNA, the CDR3 is TGTGCCAGCAGCTTCGGGGGGTCCGTACACGAGCAGTACTTC. Its translation: CASSFGGSVHEQYF.